This T cell receptor beta chain emerged from a study of cytomegalovirus exposure and HLA in healthy donors. Whole-study results and caveats: The study listed approximately 160 cytomegalovirus-associated TCR beta chains. The finding came from a later analysis; first-cohort TCR clusters tended to co-occur in the 110 or so validation repertoires. Most TCR sequences were seen very rarely across donors, but some public TCRs occurred in many.

Comments on this clone: Antigen: not known.

CDR3 length equals 12 residues. Per germline, CDR1 SGHVS and CDR2 FQNEAQ. V lost 4 bases and J lost 4, with 4 bases in between. The data were produced by immunoSEQ multiplex PCR, yet TCRdb's version contains in-frame clones alone and is incomplete. The repertoire holds some 120,000 clones, with roughly 90% as singletons. The chain has TRBV7-8 and TRBJ1-4; D gene unclear. Sequencing was performed on PBMCs. The TCR was taken from a man aged 30-40 years in good health and CMV-seronegative. CDR3 nucleotide sequence: TGTGCCAGCAGCTCCCTTAATGAAAAACTGTTTTTT. This sequence encodes CASSSLNEKLFF.